The TCR beta chain under discussion was sequenced for a study of T cells in localized non-small cell lung cancer. With respect to this clone: Its antigen remains unidentified.

Sequencing was performed with immunoSEQ multiplex PCR; in TCRdb, only in-frame clones are kept and a portion is missing. The sample contains tens of thousands of clones, approximately 88% of which appear only once. General study results and limits: In adjacent lung appeared a median about 58 of the top 100 tumor clones. It remains possible that heterogeneity exists, since only one tumor region was sequenced. Longer overall survival was seen with higher T cell density measured in blood.

This CDR3 is 12 amino acids long. CDR1 and CDR2 (germline): SGHVS, FQNEAQ. Trimming cost V 1 base and J 6 bases, with 6 bases left between them. The sequenced sample was peripheral blood, obtained before any cancer treatment. The receptor comes from an older female donor with stage I lung adenocarcinoma. This chain joins TRBV7-8 and TRBJ1-1; D possibly corresponds to TRBD1 (5 bases). Here the CDR3 DNA reads TGTGCCAGCAGCTTAGGAGGGGCTGAAGCTTTCTTT. Protein sequence: CASSLGGAEAFF. The variable domain in full, completed from reference TRBV7-8 and TRBJ1-1, reads GAGVSQSPRYKVAKRGQDVALRCDPISGHVSLFWYQQALGQGPEFLTYFQNEAQLDKSGLPSDRFFAERPEGSVSTLKIQRTQQEDSAVYLCASSLGGAEAFFGQGTRLTVV.